The clone carrying this T cell receptor beta chain was seen a few times. Its antigen is currently unknown. This sample was included in a study of metastatic and nonmetastatic thyroid tumors. Study overall: Both malignant and benign thyroid patients supplied peripheral blood and tumor or nodule tissue samples, across which the repertoires of these patients were then compared. General study points: A significant increase in TCR beta diversity was reportedly seen in malignant thyroid tumors relative to benign nodules, in blood and tumor.

Thyroid surgery was performed in patients who had received no treatment beforehand. In the authors' workflow: Clinicopathological groups supplied CDR3 differences that were used to build a distant-metastasis classifier for papillary thyroid cancer. TCRdb re-called the PCR reads through MiXCR. None of the V and J calls come from the authors' own analysis; TCRdb made them. The sample has some 93,000 clones; about 13% are singletons. The TCR sequence derives from a female donor with papillary thyroid cancer or a benign thyroid nodule (not recorded which). Some clones in this sample may be carry-over from other donors' samples. Material for sequencing was blood.

CDR3: CASRDRGSSYEQYF. CDR3 bases: TGTGCCAGCAGGGACAGGGGGAGCTCCTACGAGCAGTACTTC. The V gene is TRBV12-3 or TRBV12-4, the J gene TRBJ2-7, with 10 bases identical to TRBD1. The CDR3 length is 14 residues. Trimming cost V 6 bases and J 0 bases; bases outside gene matches: 2.